Listed here is a single TCR beta chain. The data derive from a study of neoadjuvant anti-PD-1 for oral cavity cancer. The CDR3 contains 17 residues. V trimming: 7 bases; J trimming: 3 bases; junction bases outside the gene matches: 11. Per the germline V gene, CDR1 is SNHLY and CDR2 is FYNNEI. Sequenced by immunoSEQ multiplex PCR; TCRdb stores in-frame clones only, minus some. The sample lists about 16,000 clones, about 68% seen once, with roughly 2.6% in the top ten. These newly diagnosed stage II-IVA oral cavity squamous cell carcinoma patients had no prior systemic or radiation treatment. This sample comprised PBMCs, obtained before nivolumab (anti-PD-1) treatment. The chain couples TRBV2 to TRBJ2-3; 12 positions match TRBD2. This sequence was found in a person between 40 and 85 years old with oral cavity squamous cell carcinoma. CDR3 nucleotide sequence: TGTGCCAGCATCCTCAAGGCGGGACTAGCGGGTACAGATACGCAGTATTTT. Translated: CASILKAGLAGTDTQYF.